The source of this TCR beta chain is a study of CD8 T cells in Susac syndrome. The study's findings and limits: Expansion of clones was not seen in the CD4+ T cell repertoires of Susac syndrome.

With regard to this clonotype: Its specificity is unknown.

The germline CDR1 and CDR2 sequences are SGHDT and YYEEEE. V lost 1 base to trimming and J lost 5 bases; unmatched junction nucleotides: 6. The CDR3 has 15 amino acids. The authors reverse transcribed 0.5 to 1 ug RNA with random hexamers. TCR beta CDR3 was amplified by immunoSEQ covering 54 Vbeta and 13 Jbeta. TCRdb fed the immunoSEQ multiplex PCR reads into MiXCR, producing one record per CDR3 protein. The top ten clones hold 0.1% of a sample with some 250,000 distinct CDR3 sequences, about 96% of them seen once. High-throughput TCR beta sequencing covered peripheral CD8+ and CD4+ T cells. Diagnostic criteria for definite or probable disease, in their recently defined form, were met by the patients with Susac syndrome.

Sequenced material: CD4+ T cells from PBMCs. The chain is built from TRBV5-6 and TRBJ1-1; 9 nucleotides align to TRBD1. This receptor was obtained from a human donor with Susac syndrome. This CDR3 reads CASSLTGGPVTEAFF. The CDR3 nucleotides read TGTGCCAGCAGCTTGACAGGGGGCCCCGTGACTGAAGCTTTCTTT.